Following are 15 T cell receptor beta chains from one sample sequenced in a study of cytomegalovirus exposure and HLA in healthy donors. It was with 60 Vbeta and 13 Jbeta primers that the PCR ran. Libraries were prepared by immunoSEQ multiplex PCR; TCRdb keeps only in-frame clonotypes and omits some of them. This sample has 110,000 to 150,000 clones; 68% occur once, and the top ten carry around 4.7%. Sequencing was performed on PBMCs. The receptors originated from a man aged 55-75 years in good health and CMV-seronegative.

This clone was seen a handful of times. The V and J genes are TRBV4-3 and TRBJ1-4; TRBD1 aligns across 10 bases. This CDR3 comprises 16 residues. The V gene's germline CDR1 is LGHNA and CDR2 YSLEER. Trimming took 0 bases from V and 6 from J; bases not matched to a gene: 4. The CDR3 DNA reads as TGCGCCAGCAGCCAAGATCCCGGGACAGGGGATGAAAAACTGTTTTTT. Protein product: CASSQDPGTGDEKLFF.

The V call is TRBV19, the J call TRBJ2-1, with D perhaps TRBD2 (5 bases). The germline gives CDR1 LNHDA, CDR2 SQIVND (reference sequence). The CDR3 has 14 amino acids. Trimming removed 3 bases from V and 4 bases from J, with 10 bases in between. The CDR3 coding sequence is TGTGCCAGTAGTATCGCCGGGAATTACAATGAGCAGTTCTTC. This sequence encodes CASSIAGNYNEQFF. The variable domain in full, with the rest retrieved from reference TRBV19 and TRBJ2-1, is DGGITQSPKYLFRKEGQNVTLSCEQNLNHDAMYWYRQDPGQGLRLIYYSQIVNDFQKGDIAEGYSVSREKKESFPLTVTSAQKNPTAFYLCASSIAGNYNEQFFGPGTRLTVL.

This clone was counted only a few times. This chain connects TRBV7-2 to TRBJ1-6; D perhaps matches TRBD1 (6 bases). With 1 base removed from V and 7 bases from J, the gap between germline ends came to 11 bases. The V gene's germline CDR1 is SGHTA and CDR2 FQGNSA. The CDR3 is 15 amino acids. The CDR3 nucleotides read TGTGCCAGCAGCTTAGGAGGGGGGGGCAATTCACCCCTCCACTTT. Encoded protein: CASSLGGGGNSPLHF.

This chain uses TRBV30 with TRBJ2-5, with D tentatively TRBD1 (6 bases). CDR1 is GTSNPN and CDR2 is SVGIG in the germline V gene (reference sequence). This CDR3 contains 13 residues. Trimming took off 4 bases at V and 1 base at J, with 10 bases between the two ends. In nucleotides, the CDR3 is TGTGCCTGGAAACAGGGACGCCAAGAGACCCAGTACTTC. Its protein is CAWKQGRQETQYF.

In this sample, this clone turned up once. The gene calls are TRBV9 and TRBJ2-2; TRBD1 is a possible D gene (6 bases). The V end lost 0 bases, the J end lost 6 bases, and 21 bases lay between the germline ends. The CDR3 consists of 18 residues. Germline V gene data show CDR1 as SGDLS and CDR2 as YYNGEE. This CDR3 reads CASSVAGRQGRRAGELFF. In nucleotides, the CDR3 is TGTGCCAGCAGCGTAGCTGGAAGGCAGGGGAGAAGGGCCGGGGAGCTGTTTTTT.

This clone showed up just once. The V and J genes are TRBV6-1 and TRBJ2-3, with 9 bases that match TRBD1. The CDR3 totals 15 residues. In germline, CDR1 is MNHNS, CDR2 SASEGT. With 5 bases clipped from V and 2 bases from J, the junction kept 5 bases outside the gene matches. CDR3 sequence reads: CASSSTGGFTDTQYF. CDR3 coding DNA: TGTGCCAGCAGTTCGACAGGGGGTTTCACAGATACGCAGTATTTT.

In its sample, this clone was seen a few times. The CDR3 nucleotides are TGTGCCAGCAGCCTAAGACAAAGCACAGATACGCAGTATTTT. This sequence encodes CASSLRQSTDTQYF. The chain combines TRBV7-3 with TRBJ2-3; no firm D call. Trimming removed 5 bases at V and 0 bases at J, with 9 bases between. Germline assignment: CDR1 SGHTA and CDR2 FQGTGA. This CDR3 is built from 14 residues.

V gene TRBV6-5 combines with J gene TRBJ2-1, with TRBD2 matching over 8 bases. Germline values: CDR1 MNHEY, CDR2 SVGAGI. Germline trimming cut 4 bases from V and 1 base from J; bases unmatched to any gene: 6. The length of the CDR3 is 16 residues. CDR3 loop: CASSSRLALSYNEQFF. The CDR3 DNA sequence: TGTGCCAGCAGTTCCAGACTAGCGTTGTCCTACAATGAGCAGTTCTTC.

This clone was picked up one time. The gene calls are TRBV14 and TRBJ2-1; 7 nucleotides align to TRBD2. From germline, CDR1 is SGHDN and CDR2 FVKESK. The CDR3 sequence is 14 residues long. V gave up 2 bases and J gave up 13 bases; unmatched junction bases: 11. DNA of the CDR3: TGTGCCAGCAGCCAAAGGTCGGGGGGAGGACAACAGTTCTTC. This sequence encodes CASSQRSGGGQQFF.

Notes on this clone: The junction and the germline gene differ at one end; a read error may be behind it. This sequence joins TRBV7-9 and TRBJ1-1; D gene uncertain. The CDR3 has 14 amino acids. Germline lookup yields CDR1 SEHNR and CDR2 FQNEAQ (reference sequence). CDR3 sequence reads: CSSSLGAEGPEAFF. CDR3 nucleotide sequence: TGTTCCAGCAGCCTCGGTGCCGAGGGTCCTGAAGCTTTCTTT.

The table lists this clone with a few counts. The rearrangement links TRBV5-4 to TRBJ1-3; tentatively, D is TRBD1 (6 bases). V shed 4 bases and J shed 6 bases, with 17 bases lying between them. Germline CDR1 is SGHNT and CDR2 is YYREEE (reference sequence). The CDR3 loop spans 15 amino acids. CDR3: CASSPSIGGENTIYF. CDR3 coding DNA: TGTGCCAGCAGCCCCTCCATTGGGGGCGAAAACACCATATATTTT.

The CDR3: CASSVAGPGGTGNTIYF. CDR3 sequence (DNA): TGTGCCAGCAGCGTAGCGGGGCCGGGGGGGACTGGAAACACCATATATTTT. This chain links TRBV9 with TRBJ1-3; a possible D gene is TRBD1 (5 bases). The CDR3 length is 17 residues. The germline V and J ends were trimmed by 0 bases and 2 bases, with 15 bases remaining between them. Germline V lookup: CDR1 SGDLS, CDR2 YYNGEE. Full variable domain (remainder filled in from reference TRBV9 and TRBJ1-3): DSGVTQTPKHLITATGQRVTLRCSPRSGDLSVYWYQQSLDQGLQFLIQYYNGEERAKGNILERFSAQQFPDLHSELNLSSLELGDSALYFCASSVAGPGGTGNTIYFGEGSWLTVV.

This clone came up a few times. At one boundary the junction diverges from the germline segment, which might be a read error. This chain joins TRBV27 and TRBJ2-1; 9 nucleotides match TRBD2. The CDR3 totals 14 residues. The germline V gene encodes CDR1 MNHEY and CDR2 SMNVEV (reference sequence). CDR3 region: CASSPAGGYTEQFF. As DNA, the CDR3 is TGTGCCAGCAGTCCAGCGGGAGGATACACTGAGCAGTTCTTC.

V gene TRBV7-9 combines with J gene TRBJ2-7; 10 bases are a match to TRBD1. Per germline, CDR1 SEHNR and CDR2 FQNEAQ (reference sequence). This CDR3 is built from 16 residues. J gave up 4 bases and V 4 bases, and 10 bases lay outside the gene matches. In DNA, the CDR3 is TGTGCCAGCAGCTCTCCGGGACAGGGGTTATCGTACGAGCAGTACTTC. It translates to CASSSPGQGLSYEQYF. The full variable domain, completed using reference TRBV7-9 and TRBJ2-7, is DTGVSQNPRHKITKRGQNVTFRCDPISEHNRLYWYRQTLGQGPEFLTYFQNEAQLEKSRLLSDRFSAERPKGSFSTLEIQRTEQGDSAMYLCASSSPGQGLSYEQYFGPGTRLTVT.

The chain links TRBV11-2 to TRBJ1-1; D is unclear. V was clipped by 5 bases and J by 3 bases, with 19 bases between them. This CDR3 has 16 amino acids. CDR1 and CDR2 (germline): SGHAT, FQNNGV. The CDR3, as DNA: TGTGCCAGCAGCCACCGCGCGGGTTCTCGGGACACTGAAGCTTTCTTT. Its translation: CASSHRAGSRDTEAFF.